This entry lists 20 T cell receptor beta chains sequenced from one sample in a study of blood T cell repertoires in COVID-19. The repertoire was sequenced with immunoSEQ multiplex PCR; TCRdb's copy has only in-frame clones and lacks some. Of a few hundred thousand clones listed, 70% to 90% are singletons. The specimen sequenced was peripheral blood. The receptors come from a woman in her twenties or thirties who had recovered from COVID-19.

CDR3 sequence: CASSGREQGSFRAFF. CDR3 in DNA: TGTGCCAGCAGTGGTCGGGAGCAGGGTTCCTTCCGAGCTTTCTTT. The gene calls are TRBV28 and TRBJ1-1; possible D gene TRBD1, 5 bases. Germline V gene lookup returns CDR1 MDHEN and CDR2 SYDVKM. CDR3 length equals 15 residues. V gave up 5 bases and J gave up 10 bases, with 23 bases separating them.

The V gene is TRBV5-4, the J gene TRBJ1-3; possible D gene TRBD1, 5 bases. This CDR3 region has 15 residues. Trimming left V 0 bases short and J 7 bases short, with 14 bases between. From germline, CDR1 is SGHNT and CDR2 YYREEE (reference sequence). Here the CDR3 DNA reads TGTGCCAGCAGCTTGGCCCTAGGGGCGGAGAACACCATATATTTT. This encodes CASSLALGAENTIYF.

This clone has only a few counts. The CDR3 bases are TGTGCCAGCATCAACAGGGTTAATGAAAAACTGTTTTTT. Encoded protein: CASINRVNEKLFF. This rearrangement joins TRBV6-5 to TRBJ1-4, with TRBD1 as a possible D gene (6 bases). The ends were cut back, 7 bases at V and 4 bases at J, with 10 bases in the middle. This CDR3 comprises 13 residues. CDR1 MNHEY and CDR2 SVGAGI come from the germline V gene.

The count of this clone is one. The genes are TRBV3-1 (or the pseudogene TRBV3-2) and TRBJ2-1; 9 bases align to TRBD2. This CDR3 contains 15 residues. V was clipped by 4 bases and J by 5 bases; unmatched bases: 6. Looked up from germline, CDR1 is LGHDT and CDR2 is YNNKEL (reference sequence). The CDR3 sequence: CASSLLAGDHNEQFF. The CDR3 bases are TGTGCCAGCAGCCTGTTAGCGGGGGATCACAATGAGCAGTTCTTC.

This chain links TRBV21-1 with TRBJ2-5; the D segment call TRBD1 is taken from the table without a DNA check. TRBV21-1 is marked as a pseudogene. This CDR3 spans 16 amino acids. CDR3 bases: TGTGCCAGCAGCAAATACGGTGGGACACCGCAAGAGACCCAGTACTTC. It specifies CASSKYGGTPQETQYF.

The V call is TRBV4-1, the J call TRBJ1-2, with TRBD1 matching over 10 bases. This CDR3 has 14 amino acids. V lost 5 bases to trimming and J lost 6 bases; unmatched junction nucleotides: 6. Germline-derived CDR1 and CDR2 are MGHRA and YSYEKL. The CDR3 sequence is CASSARQGADGYTF. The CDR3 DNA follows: TGCGCCAGCAGCGCCCGACAGGGGGCTGATGGCTACACCTTC.

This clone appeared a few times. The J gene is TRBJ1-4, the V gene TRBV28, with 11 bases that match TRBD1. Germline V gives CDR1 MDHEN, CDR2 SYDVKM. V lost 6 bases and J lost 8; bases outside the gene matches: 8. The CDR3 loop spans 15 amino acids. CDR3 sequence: CASSESGTGGEKLFF. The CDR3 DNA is TGTGCCAGCAGCGAATCCGGGACAGGGGGGGAAAAACTGTTTTTT.

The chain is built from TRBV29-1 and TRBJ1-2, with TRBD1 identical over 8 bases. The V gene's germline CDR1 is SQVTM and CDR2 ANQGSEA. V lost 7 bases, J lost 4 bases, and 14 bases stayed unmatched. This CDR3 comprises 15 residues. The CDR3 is CSGGSDQGASYGYTF. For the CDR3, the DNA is TGCAGCGGAGGCTCCGACCAGGGGGCATCCTATGGCTACACCTTC.

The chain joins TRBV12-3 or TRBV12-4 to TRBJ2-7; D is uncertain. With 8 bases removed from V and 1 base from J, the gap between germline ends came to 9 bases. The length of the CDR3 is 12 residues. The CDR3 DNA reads TGTGCCAGCGCTCTAGGTTCCTACGAGCAGTACTTC. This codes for CASALGSYEQYF.

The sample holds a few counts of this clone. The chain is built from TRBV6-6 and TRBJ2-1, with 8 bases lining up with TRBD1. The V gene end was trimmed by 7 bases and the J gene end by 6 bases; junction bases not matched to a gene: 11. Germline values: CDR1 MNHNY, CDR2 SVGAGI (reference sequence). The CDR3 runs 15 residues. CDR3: CASTSSTGDLNEQFF. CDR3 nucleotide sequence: TGTGCCAGCACCTCCTCGACAGGGGATCTCAATGAGCAGTTCTTC.

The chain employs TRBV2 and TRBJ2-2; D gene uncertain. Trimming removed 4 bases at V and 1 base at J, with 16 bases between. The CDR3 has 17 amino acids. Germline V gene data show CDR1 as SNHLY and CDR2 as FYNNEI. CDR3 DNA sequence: TGTGCCAGCAGTGGTGGTATATTACAGAAGAACACCGGGGAGCTGTTTTTT. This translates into CASSGGILQKNTGELFF.

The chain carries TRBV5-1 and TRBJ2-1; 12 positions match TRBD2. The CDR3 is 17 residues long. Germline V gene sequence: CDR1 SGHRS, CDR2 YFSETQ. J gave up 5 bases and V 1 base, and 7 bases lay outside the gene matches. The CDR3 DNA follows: TGCGCCAGCAGCTTGTGGTTATCTAGCGGGGGGGACAATGAGCAGTTCTTC. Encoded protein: CASSLWLSSGGDNEQFF.

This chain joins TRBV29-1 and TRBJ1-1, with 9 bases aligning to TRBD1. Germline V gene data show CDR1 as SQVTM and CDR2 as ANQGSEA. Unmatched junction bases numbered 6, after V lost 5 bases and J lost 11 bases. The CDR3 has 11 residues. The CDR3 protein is CSVYRGLAAFF. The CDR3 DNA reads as TGCAGCGTTTACAGGGGGCTCGCGGCTTTCTTT.

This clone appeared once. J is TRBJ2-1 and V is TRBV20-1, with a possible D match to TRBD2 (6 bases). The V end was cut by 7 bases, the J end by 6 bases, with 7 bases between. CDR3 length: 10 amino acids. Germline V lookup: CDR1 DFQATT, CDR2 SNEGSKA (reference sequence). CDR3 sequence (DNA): TGCAGTGGGAGGGGCAATGAGCAGTTCTTC. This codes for CSGRGNEQFF.

The CDR3 DNA reads TGCGCCAGCAGCTTGGCGGTTTCAGGGGTGGGCTACAATGAGCAGTTCTTC. Protein: CASSLAVSGVGYNEQFF. V and J are TRBV5-1 and TRBJ2-1, with D possibly matching TRBD1 (6 bases). The CDR3 has 17 residues. Trimming took off 0 bases at V and 3 bases at J, with 16 bases between the two ends. Germline V gene lookup returns CDR1 SGHRS and CDR2 YFSETQ.

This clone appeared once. CDR3 loop: CASTYQQGAGYSNQPQHF. The CDR3 region has the DNA TGTGCCAGCACTTATCAGCAGGGGGCAGGGTATAGCAATCAGCCCCAGCATTTT. V is TRBV27 and J is TRBJ1-5; the match to TRBD1 covers 8 bases. Per the germline V gene, CDR1 is MNHEY and CDR2 is SMNVEV (reference sequence). Trimming took 7 bases from V and 0 from J; bases not matched to a gene: 14. The CDR3 totals 18 residues.

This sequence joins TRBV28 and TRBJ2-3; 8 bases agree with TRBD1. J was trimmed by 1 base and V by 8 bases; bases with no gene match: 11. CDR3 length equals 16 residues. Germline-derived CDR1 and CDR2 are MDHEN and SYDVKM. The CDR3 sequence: CASAAEQGVRTDTQYF. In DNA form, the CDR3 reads TGTGCCAGCGCTGCGGAACAGGGGGTCCGCACAGATACGCAGTATTTT.

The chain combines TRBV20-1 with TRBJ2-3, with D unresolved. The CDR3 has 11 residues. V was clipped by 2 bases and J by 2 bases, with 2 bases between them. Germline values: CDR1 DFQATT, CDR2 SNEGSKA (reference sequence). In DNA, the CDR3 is TGCAGTGCTAGATACACAGATACGCAGTATTTT. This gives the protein CSARYTDTQYF.

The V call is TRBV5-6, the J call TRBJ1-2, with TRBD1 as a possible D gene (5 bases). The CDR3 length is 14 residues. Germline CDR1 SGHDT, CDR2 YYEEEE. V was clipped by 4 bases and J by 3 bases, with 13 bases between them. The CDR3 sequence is CASSPGVTDYGYTF. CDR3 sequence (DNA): TGTGCCAGCAGCCCGGGGGTGACAGACTATGGCTACACCTTC.

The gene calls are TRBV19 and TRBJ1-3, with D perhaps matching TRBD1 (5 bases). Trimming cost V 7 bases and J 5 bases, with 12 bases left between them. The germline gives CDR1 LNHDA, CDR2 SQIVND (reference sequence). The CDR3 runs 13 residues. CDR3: CASTLRGRNTIYF. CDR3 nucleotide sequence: TGTGCCAGTACCCTAAGGGGAAGAAACACCATATATTTT.